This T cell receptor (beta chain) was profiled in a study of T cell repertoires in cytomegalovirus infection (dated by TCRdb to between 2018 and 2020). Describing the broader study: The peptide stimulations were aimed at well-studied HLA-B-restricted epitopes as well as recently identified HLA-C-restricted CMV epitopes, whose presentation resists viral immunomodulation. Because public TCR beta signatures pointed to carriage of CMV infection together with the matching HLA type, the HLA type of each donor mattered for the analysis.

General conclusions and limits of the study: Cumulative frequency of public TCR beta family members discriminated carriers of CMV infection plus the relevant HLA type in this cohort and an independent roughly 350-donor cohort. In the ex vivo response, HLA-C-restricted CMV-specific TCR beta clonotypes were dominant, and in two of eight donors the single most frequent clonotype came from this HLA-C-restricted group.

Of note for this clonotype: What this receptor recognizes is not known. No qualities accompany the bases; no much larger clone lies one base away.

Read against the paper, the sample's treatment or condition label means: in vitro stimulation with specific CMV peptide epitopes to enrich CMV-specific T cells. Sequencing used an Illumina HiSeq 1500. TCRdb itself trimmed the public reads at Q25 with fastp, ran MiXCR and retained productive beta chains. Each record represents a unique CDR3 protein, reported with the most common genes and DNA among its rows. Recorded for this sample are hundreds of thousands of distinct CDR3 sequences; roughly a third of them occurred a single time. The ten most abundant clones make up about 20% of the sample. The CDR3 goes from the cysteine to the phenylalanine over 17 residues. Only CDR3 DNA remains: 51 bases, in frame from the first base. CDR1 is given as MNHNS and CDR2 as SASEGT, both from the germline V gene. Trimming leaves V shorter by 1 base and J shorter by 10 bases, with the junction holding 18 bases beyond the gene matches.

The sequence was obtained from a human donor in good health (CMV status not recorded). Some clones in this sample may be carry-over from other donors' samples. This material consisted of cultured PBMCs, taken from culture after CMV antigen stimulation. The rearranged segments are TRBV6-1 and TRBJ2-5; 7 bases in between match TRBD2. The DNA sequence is TGTGCCAGCAGTGAAGAAGCCCCGTGGGGGGGGGGGGATGACCAGTACTTC. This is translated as CASSEEAPWGGGDDQYF.